This TCR beta chain emerged from a study of blood T cell repertoires in COVID-19. Study-level background: Samples came from the United States, Italy and Spain, spanning acute and convalescent COVID-19. T cells, B-cell-depleted T cells, or PBMCs supplied cDNA or gDNA.

The protocol was immunoSEQ multiplex PCR, while the TCRdb copy is restricted to in-frame clones and leaves out a portion. This repertoire shows over 40,000 clones, roughly 90% found once; its top ten account for around 10%. V was trimmed by 3 bases and J by 7 bases, leaving 19 bases between them. Germline lookup yields CDR1 MNHNS and CDR2 SASEGT. The CDR3 is 16 residues long. This sequence was found in a woman aged 80 or older with acute or convalescent COVID-19. Material: peripheral blood. The chain employs TRBV6-1 and TRBJ2-4, with D possibly being TRBD1 (7 bases). CDR3 sequence: CASSDWGEPGGNIQYF. The CDR3 DNA reads as TGTGCCAGCAGTGATTGGGGGGAGCCAGGGGGGAACATTCAGTACTTC.